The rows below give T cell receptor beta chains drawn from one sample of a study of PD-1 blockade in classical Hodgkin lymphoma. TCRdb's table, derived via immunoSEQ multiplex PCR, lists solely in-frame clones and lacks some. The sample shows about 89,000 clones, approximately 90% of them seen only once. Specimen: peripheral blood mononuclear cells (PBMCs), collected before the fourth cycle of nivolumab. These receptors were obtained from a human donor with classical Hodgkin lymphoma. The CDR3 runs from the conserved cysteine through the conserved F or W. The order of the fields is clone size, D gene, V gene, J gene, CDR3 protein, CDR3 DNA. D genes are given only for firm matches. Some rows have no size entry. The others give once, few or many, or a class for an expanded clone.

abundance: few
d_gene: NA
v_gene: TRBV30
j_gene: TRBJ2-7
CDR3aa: CAWSVRGSEQYF
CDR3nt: TGTGCCTGGAGTGTCAGGGGCAGCGAGCAGTACTTC

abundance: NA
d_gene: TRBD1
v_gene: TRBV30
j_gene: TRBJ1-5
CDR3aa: CAWASPGGVRSRNQPQHF
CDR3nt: TGTGCCTGGGCGAGCCCAGGGGGTGTTAGGTCTCGGAATCAGCCCCAGCATTTT

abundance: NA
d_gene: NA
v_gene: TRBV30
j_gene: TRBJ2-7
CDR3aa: CAWSRLQRSYEQYF
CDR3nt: TGTGCCTGGAGTAGGCTCCAGAGATCCTACGAGCAGTACTTC

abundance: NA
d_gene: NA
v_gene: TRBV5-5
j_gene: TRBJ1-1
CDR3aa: CASSLALGEWNTEAFF
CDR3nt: TGTGCCAGCAGCTTGGCTTTGGGGGAATGGAACACTGAAGCTTTCTTT

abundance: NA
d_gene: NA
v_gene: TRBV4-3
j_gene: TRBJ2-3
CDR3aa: CASSQHYPLGLAQGTDTQYF
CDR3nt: TGCGCCAGCAGCCAACACTACCCCTTGGGGCTAGCTCAGGGCACAGATACGCAGTATTTT

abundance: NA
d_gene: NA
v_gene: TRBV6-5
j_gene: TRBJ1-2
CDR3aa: CASSLDRLYGYTF
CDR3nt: TGTGCCAGCAGTCTCGACAGACTCTATGGCTACACCTTC

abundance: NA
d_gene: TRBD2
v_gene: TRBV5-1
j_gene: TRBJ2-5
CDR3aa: CASSLEGGGKKTQYF
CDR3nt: TGCGCCAGCAGCTTGGAAGGCGGGGGGAAAAAGACCCAGTACTTC

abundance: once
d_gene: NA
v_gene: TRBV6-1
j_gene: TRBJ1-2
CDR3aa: CASSPGGYGYTF
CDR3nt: TGTGCCAGCAGTCCGGGGGGTTATGGCTACACCTTC

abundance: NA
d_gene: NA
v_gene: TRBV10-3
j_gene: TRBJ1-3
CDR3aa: CAISASTKGDTIYF
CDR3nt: TGTGCCATCAGTGCGTCTACAAAGGGGGACACCATATATTTT

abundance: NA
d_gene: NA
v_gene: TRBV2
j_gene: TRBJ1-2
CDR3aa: CASSDRSYGYTF
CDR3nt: TGTGCCAGCAGTGACAGGTCCTATGGCTACACCTTC

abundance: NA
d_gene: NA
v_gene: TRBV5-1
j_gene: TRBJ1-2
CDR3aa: CASSLWVGSGYTF
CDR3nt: TGCGCCAGCAGCTTGTGGGTAGGGAGTGGCTACACCTTC

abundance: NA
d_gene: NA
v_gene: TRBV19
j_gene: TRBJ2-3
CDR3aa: CASSIGFPQQGSTDTQYF
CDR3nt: TGTGCCAGTAGTATAGGATTCCCCCAACAGGGTTCCACAGATACGCAGTATTTT

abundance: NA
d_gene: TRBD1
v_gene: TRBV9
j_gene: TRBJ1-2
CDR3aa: CASSVGGQGFGYGYTF
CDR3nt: TGTGCCAGCAGCGTAGGGGGACAGGGTTTTGGCTATGGCTACACCTTC

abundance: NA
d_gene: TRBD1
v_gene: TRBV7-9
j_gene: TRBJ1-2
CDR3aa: CASSLAGQGAFYGYTF
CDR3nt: TGTGCCAGCAGCTTAGCGGGGCAGGGGGCTTTCTATGGCTACACCTTC

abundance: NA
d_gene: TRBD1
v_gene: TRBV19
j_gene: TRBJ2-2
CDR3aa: CASSIDRGKAGELFF
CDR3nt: TGTGCCAGTAGTATCGACAGGGGTAAGGCCGGGGAGCTGTTTTTT

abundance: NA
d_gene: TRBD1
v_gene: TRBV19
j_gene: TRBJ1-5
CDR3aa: CASSPRTGYQPQHF
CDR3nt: TGTGCCAGTAGTCCTCGGACAGGGTATCAGCCCCAGCATTTT

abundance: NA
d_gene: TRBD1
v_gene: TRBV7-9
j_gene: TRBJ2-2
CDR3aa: CASSLDRGTSNTGELFF
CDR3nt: TGTGCCAGCAGCTTAGACAGGGGAACATCGAACACCGGGGAGCTGTTTTTT

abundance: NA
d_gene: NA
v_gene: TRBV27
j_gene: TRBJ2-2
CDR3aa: CASSEFTGELFF
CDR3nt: TGTGCCAGCAGCGAGTTTACCGGGGAGCTGTTTTTT

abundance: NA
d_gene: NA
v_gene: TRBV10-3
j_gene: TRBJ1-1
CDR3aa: CAISGDLWNTEAFF
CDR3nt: TGTGCCATCAGTGGCGATTTGTGGAACACTGAAGCTTTCTTT

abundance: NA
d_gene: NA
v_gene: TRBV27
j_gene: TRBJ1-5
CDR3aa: CASSPSRLVSSSQPQHF
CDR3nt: TGTGCCAGCAGTCCATCCCGGCTGGTGAGTTCAAGTCAGCCCCAGCATTTT

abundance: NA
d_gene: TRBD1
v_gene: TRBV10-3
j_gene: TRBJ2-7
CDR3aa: CASSFQANRGEYF
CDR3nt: TGTGCCAGCAGTTTTCAGGCGAACAGGGGAGAGTACTTC

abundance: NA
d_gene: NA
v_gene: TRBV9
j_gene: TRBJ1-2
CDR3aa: CASSVLGGSNYGYTF
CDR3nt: TGTGCCAGCAGCGTCTTGGGTGGCAGCAACTATGGCTACACCTTC

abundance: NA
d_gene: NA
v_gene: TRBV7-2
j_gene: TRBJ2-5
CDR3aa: CASSLRVGQETQYF
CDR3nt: TGTGCCAGCAGCTTAAGGGTGGGACAAGAGACCCAGTACTTC

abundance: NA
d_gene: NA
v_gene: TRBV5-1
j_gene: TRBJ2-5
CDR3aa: CASSSQETQYF
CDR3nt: TGCGCCAGCAGCTCACAAGAGACCCAGTACTTC

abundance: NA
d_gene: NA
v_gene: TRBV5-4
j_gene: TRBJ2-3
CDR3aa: CASSLWRGGTDTQYF
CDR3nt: TGTGCCAGCAGCTTGTGGAGGGGGGGGACAGATACGCAGTATTTT

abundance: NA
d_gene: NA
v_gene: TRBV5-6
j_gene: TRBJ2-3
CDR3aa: CASSRKGLHDTDTQYF
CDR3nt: TGTGCCAGCAGCCGAAAGGGACTTCATGACACAGATACGCAGTATTTT

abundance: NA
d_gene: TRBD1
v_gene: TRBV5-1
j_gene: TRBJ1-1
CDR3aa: CASSLRQGRNTEAFF
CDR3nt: TGCGCCAGCAGCCTCCGACAGGGGCGGAACACTGAAGCTTTCTTT

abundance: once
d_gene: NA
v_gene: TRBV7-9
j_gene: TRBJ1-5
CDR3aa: CASSRGRDQPQHF
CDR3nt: TGTGCCAGCAGCCGAGGGAGGGATCAGCCCCAGCATTTT

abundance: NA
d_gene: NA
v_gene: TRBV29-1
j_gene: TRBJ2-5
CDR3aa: CSVGRPQETQYF
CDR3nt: TGCAGCGTTGGACGGCCCCAAGAGACCCAGTACTTC

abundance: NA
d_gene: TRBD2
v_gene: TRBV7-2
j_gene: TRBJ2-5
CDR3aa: CASSLAASGGQETQYF
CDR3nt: TGTGCCAGCAGCTTAGCGGCTAGCGGGGGTCAAGAGACCCAGTACTTC

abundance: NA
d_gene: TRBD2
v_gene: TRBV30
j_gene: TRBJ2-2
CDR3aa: CAWREFSGGPGELFF
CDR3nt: TGTGCCTGGCGGGAGTTTAGCGGGGGTCCCGGGGAGCTGTTTTTT

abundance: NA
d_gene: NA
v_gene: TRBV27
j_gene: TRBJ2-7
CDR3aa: CASSLGRGVYEQYF
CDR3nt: TGTGCCAGCAGTTTGGGCAGGGGCGTTTACGAGCAGTACTTC

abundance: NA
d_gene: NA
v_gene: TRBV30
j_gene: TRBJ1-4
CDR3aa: CAWSPTRTAAPATNEKLFF
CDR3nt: TGTGCCTGGAGTCCCACCCGGACAGCGGCCCCTGCAACTAATGAAAAACTGTTTTTT

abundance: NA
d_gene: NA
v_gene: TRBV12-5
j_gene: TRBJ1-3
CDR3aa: CASGLVPAGNTIYF
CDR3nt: TGTGCTAGTGGTTTGGTCCCAGCCGGAAACACCATATATTTT

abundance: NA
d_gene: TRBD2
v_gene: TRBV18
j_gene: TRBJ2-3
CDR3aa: CASSPVRAGGSQYF
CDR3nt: TGTGCCAGCTCACCAGTCCGAGCGGGGGGGTCGCAGTATTTT

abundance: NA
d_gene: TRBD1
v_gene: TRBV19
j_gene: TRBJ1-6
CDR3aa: CAGTKEQGAHNSPLHF
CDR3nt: TGTGCCGGTACCAAAGAACAGGGGGCGCACAATTCACCCCTCCACTTT

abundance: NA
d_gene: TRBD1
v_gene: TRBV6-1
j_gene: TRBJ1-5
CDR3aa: CASSMEGARNQPQHF
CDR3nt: TGTGCCAGCAGTATGGAGGGGGCGCGCAATCAGCCCCAGCATTTT

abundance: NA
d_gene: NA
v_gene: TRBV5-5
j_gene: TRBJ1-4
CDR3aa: CASSLVAEKLFF
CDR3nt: TGTGCCAGCAGCTTGGTAGCGGAAAAACTGTTTTTT

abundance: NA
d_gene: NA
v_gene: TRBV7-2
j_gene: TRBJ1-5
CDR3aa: CASSPRDPQQPQHF
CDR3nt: TGTGCCAGCAGCCCCCGGGACCCCCAGCAGCCCCAGCATTTT

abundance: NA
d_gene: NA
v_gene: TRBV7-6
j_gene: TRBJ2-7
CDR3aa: CASSPSGTAPYEQYF
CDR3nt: TGTGCCAGCAGCCCCAGCGGTACAGCCCCTTACGAGCAGTACTTC

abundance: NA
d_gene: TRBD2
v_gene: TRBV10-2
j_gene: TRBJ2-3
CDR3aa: CASSASGGAPTDTQYF
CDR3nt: TGCGCCAGCAGCGCTAGCGGGGGGGCCCCCACAGATACGCAGTATTTT

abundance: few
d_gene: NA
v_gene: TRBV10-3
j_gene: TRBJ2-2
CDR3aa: CAISRQSYLNTGELFF
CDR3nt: TGTGCCATCAGTCGACAGAGTTATTTGAACACCGGGGAGCTGTTTTTT

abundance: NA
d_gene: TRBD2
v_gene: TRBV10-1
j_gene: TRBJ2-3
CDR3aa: CASSGPTSGGPTSTDTQYF
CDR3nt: TGCGCCAGCAGTGGGCCGACTAGCGGGGGGCCAACTAGCACAGATACGCAGTATTTT

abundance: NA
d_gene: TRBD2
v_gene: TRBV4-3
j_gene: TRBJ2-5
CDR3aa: CASSHEGGETQYF
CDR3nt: TGCGCCAGCAGCCATGAGGGAGGGGAGACCCAGTACTTC

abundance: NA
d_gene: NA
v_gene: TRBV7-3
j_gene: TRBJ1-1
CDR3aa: CASSAFPGSTEAFF
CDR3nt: TGTGCCAGCAGCGCCTTCCCGGGGAGCACTGAAGCTTTCTTT

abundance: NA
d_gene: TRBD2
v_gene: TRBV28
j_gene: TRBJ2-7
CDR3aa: CASRLGGDPYEQYF
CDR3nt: TGTGCCAGCAGGCTGGGAGGGGACCCCTACGAGCAGTACTTC

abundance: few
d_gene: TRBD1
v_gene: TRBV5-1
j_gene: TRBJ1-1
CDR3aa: CASRLDRLNTEAFF
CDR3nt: TGCGCCAGCAGATTGGACAGGTTGAACACTGAAGCTTTCTTT

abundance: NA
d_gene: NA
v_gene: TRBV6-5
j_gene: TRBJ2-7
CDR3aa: CASSRRREPGYEQYF
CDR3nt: TGTGCCAGCAGCCGCAGACGGGAACCGGGTTACGAGCAGTACTTC

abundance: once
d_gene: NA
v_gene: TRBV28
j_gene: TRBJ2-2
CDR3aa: CASSSGGRPGELFF
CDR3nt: TGTGCCAGCAGTTCCGGTGGGCGACCCGGGGAGCTGTTTTTT

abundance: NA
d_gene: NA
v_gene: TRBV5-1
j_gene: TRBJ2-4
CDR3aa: CASKQSALHIQYF
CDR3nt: TGCGCCAGCAAGCAGTCCGCTTTACACATTCAGTACTTC

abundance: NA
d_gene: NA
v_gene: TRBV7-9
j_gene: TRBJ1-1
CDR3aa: CASSEFSGFTEAFF
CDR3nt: TGTGCCAGCAGCGAGTTCAGCGGTTTCACTGAAGCTTTCTTT